These T cell receptor beta chains were read from a single sample in a study of regulatory T cells in long-lasting Graves disease. TCRdb recomputed calls from the multiplex PCR reads with MiXCR, one row per CDR3 protein. The profile shows about 470,000 distinct CDR3 sequences, 15% to 20% of them singletons. These same data were also listed under a study on T cells in Graves' hyperthyroidism and ophthalmopathy.

The sequences come from peripheral blood mononuclear cells (PBMCs), collected at new diagnosis, from a patient treated with antithyroid drugs. These receptors were collected from a man aged 40-55 years with Graves disease. CDR3s include the opening cysteine and the closing phenylalanine or tryptophan. The D gene is left open where the match is weak. The size entry is marked missing in some rows and otherwise reads once, few, many or a size class.

D: NA
size: NA
J: TRBJ2-1
V: TRBV19
DNA: TGTGCCAGTAGCGCCCGGGCAGTGGCTGAGCAGTTCTTC
CDR3: CASSARAVAEQFF

D: NA
size: NA
J: TRBJ1-1
V: TRBV29-1
DNA: TGCAGCGTCCGAATCAGGGACACTGAAGCTTTCTTT
CDR3: CSVRIRDTEAFF

D: NA
size: NA
J: TRBJ2-1
V: TRBV19
DNA: TGTGCCAGTAGTACCCCTAGCTCGAGCTCCTACAATGAGCAGTTCTTC
CDR3: CASSTPSSSSYNEQFF

D: NA
size: many
J: TRBJ2-7
V: TRBV27
DNA: TGTGCCAGCAGTTGTCAGTTAGGGGACACCACCTACGAGCAGTACTTC
CDR3: CASSCQLGDTTYEQYF

D: NA
size: many
J: TRBJ2-7
V: TRBV28
DNA: TGTGCCAGCAGTTTATGGGGGGAACCTCAGGGTGACTACGAGCAGTACTTC
CDR3: CASSLWGEPQGDYEQYF

D: TRBD1
size: many
J: TRBJ1-1
V: TRBV24-1
DNA: TGTGCCACCAATAGGACAGGGGGGCCTGAAGCTTTCTTT
CDR3: CATNRTGGPEAFF

D: TRBD1
size: NA
J: TRBJ2-7
V: TRBV4-2
DNA: TGTGCCAGCAGCCAAGAAAAGGGGGCTCCAGCGTACGAGCAGTACTTC
CDR3: CASSQEKGAPAYEQYF

D: NA
size: many
J: TRBJ2-1
V: TRBV28
DNA: TGTGCCAGCAGTTTTGGTTGGCAGAACAATGAGCAGTTCTTC
CDR3: CASSFGWQNNEQFF

D: NA
size: few
J: TRBJ2-3
V: TRBV9
DNA: TGTGCCAGCAGCCGAGGACCGCGGGCACGGACAGATACGCAGTATTTT
CDR3: CASSRGPRARTDTQYF

D: TRBD2
size: many
J: TRBJ2-5
V: TRBV30
DNA: TGTGCCTGGAGTCAACTAGCGGGAGGAGAGACCCAGTACTTC
CDR3: CAWSQLAGGETQYF

D: NA
size: few
J: TRBJ2-7
V: TRBV19
DNA: TGTGCCAGTAGTTACTCAGGGGATGGACCCTACGAGCAGTACTTC
CDR3: CASSYSGDGPYEQYF

D: TRBD2
size: many
J: TRBJ2-7
V: TRBV20-1
DNA: TGCAGTGCTCTATTACTATCGAGCGGGAGCTCCTACGAGCAGTACTTC
CDR3: CSALLLSSGSSYEQYF

D: TRBD2
size: few
J: TRBJ2-3
V: TRBV10-3
DNA: TGTGCCATCAGTGAGTCGATCGGAGCGGGAGTGGATACGCAGTATTTT
CDR3: CAISESIGAGVDTQYF

D: NA
size: many
J: TRBJ2-3
V: TRBV10-3
DNA: TGTGCCATCAGTGGGGAGACCGTCATGGGTTCAGATACGCAGTATTTT
CDR3: CAISGETVMGSDTQYF

D: NA
size: NA
J: TRBJ1-4
V: TRBV30
DNA: TGTGCCTGGAGTGTAGGGTTGGGTGAAAAACTGTTTTTT
CDR3: CAWSVGLGEKLFF

D: TRBD1
size: few
J: TRBJ2-2
V: TRBV10-3
DNA: TGTGCCACGACCCACCGGGACAGAGGGTACGGGGAGCTGTTTTTT
CDR3: CATTHRDRGYGELFF

D: NA
size: NA
J: TRBJ2-2
V: TRBV27
DNA: TGTGCCAGCAGTCCCGACAGTTTAAGAGGCACCGGGGAGCTGTTTTTT
CDR3: CASSPDSLRGTGELFF

D: NA
size: many
J: TRBJ2-2
V: TRBV12-5
DNA: TGTGCTAGTGGTTTGGGCCCACTACAGGGAGGCGGGGAGCTGTTTTTT
CDR3: CASGLGPLQGGGELFF

D: NA
size: few
J: TRBJ1-5
V: TRBV6-9
DNA: TGTGCCACCGTGAGACCGGGGGGCAATCAGCCCCAGCATTTT
CDR3: CATVRPGGNQPQHF

D: NA
size: many
J: TRBJ2-1
V: TRBV7-9
DNA: TGTGCCAGCAGCACCGACAGAAACAATGAGCAGTTCTTC
CDR3: CASSTDRNNEQFF

D: NA
size: few
J: TRBJ2-2
V: TRBV20-1
DNA: TGCAGTGCTAGAGTTCTAGTAGGATTCGGGGAGCTGTTTTTT
CDR3: CSARVLVGFGELFF

D: TRBD2
size: NA
J: TRBJ2-5
V: TRBV11-2
DNA: TGTGCCAGCAGTTACTCGAGGACTAGCGGGTTGCCAGAGACCCAGTACTTC
CDR3: CASSYSRTSGLPETQYF

D: NA
size: few
J: TRBJ2-1
V: TRBV7-9
DNA: TGTGCCAGCAGCTTTCAGGAAGCGGGCTACAATGAGCAGTTCTTC
CDR3: CASSFQEAGYNEQFF

D: NA
size: many
J: TRBJ2-2
V: TRBV11-2
DNA: TGTGCCAGCACCCCGGGACTTGCCGGGGAGCTGTTTTTT
CDR3: CASTPGLAGELFF

D: NA
size: many
J: TRBJ1-3
V: TRBV28
DNA: TGTGCCAGCACTTCGGGGGGAGGCTCTGGAAACACCATATATTTT
CDR3: CASTSGGGSGNTIYF

D: TRBD1
size: many
J: TRBJ2-7
V: TRBV5-5
DNA: TGTGCCAGCAGCTTGGGTCAGGGGGCCTATTACGAGCAGTACTTC
CDR3: CASSLGQGAYYEQYF

D: TRBD2
size: many
J: TRBJ2-2
V: TRBV28
DNA: TGTGCCAGCAGTTTAGATGGGACTAGCGGGAGTTGGGACACCGGGGAGCTGTTTTTT
CDR3: CASSLDGTSGSWDTGELFF

D: NA
size: NA
J: TRBJ2-3
V: TRBV12-5
DNA: TGTGCTAGTGCCTCGGGCGGTAGGGCCACAGATACGCAGTATTTT
CDR3: CASASGGRATDTQYF

D: NA
size: NA
J: TRBJ1-2
V: TRBV12-3/TRBV12-4
DNA: TGTGCCAGCAGTTCCCGGCCTACCTATGGCTACACCTTC
CDR3: CASSSRPTYGYTF

D: NA
size: many
J: TRBJ2-5
V: TRBV12-3/TRBV12-4
DNA: TGTGCCAGCAGTTTATCAGTCCAAGAGACCCAGTACTTC
CDR3: CASSLSVQETQYF

D: TRBD2
size: NA
J: TRBJ2-1
V: TRBV20-1
DNA: TGCGCAAGACTAGCGGGAAACAATGAGCAGTTCTTC
CDR3: CARLAGNNEQFF

D: NA
size: many
J: TRBJ2-7
V: TRBV28
DNA: TGTGCCAGCAGTGCGGGCTTCAGGGGTGGAACCTACGAGCAGTACTTC
CDR3: CASSAGFRGGTYEQYF

D: TRBD1
size: many
J: TRBJ1-6
V: TRBV6-1
DNA: TGTGCCAGCAGTGAAAGGGGACAGGGTAATTCACCCCTCCACTTT
CDR3: CASSERGQGNSPLHF

D: NA
size: few
J: TRBJ2-3
V: TRBV10-3
DNA: TGTGCCATCAGTGCCGTCCACACAGATACGCAGTATTTT
CDR3: CAISAVHTDTQYF

D: NA
size: NA
J: TRBJ2-6
V: TRBV19
DNA: TGTGCCACCATGGGACGGTACTCTGGGGCCAACGTCCTGACTTTC
CDR3: CATMGRYSGANVLTF

D: NA
size: few
J: TRBJ1-2
V: TRBV6-1
DNA: TGTGCCAGCAGTGAATCGGGGGGGTCGGTCTATGGCTACACCTTC
CDR3: CASSESGGSVYGYTF

D: TRBD2
size: many
J: TRBJ2-5
V: TRBV27
DNA: TGTGCCAGCAGCGATGATAGCGGGCCCCGTGAGACCCAGTACTTC
CDR3: CASSDDSGPRETQYF

D: NA
size: many
J: TRBJ2-1
V: TRBV3-1
DNA: TGTGCCAGCAGCCGTGTCGGTCGTAATGAGCAGTTCTTC
CDR3: CASSRVGRNEQFF

D: TRBD1
size: many
J: TRBJ2-6
V: TRBV11-3
DNA: TGTGCCAGCAGCTCGCCGGGACAGGGGACTGGGGCCAACGTCCTGACTTTC
CDR3: CASSSPGQGTGANVLTF

D: NA
size: few
J: TRBJ2-3
V: TRBV10-3
DNA: TGTGCCATCAGGGGACCGAGCACAGATACGCAGTATTTT
CDR3: CAIRGPSTDTQYF

D: NA
size: NA
J: TRBJ2-2
V: TRBV10-3
DNA: TGTGCCATTAACTCCCCGGGAGACACCGGGGAGCTGTTTTTT
CDR3: CAINSPGDTGELFF

D: TRBD1
size: NA
J: TRBJ1-5
V: TRBV20-1
DNA: TGCAGTGCTACCGACAGGGTTGACTCAACCCAGCATTTT
CDR3: CSATDRVDSTQHF

D: NA
size: once
J: TRBJ1-2
V: TRBV12-3/TRBV12-4
DNA: TGTGCCAGCACGGGACTTTACTATGGCTACACCTTC
CDR3: CASTGLYYGYTF

D: NA
size: many
J: TRBJ2-1
V: TRBV30
DNA: TGTGCCTGGAATAACAATGAGCAGTTCTTC
CDR3: CAWNNNEQFF

D: TRBD1
size: NA
J: TRBJ1-6
V: TRBV9
DNA: TGTGCCAGCGCAGGACAGGCCCTCCACTTT
CDR3: CASAGQALHF

D: NA
size: NA
J: TRBJ2-7
V: TRBV11-2
DNA: TGTGCCAGCAACTTAGGGGGCTACGAGCAGTACTTC
CDR3: CASNLGGYEQYF

D: TRBD2
size: NA
J: TRBJ2-1
V: TRBV9
DNA: TGTGCCAGCAGCGTAAGGCGGGAGGGGTTGCAGTTCTTC
CDR3: CASSVRREGLQFF

D: NA
size: NA
J: TRBJ2-1
V: TRBV20-1
DNA: TGCAGTGCTAGACCTACTAGGTATGATGAGCAGTTCTTC
CDR3: CSARPTRYDEQFF

D: TRBD2
size: many
J: TRBJ2-1
V: TRBV6-1
DNA: TGTGCCAGCAGTGAAGCGGGACTACTCGATGAGCAGTTCTTC
CDR3: CASSEAGLLDEQFF

D: NA
size: many
J: TRBJ2-5
V: TRBV3-1
DNA: TGTGCCAGCAGCCAAGATTGGTCAGGGAAGACCCAGTACTTC
CDR3: CASSQDWSGKTQYF

D: TRBD1
size: many
J: TRBJ1-1
V: TRBV5-6
DNA: TGTGCCAGCAGCTTGTTGTGGGGGACAGGCAACACTGAAGCTTTCTTT
CDR3: CASSLLWGTGNTEAFF